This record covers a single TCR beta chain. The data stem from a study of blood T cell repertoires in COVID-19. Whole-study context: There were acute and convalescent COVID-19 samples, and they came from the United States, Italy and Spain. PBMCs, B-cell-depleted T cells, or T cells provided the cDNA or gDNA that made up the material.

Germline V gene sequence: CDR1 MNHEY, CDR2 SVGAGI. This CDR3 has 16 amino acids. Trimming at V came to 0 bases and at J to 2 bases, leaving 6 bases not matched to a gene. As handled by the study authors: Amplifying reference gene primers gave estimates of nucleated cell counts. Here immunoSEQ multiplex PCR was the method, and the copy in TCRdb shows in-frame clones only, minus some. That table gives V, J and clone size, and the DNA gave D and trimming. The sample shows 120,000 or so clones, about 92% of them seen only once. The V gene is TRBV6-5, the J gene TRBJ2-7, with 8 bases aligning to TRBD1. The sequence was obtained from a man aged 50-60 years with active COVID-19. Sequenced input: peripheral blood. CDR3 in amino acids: CASSYSMAGGPYEQYF. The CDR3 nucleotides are TGTGCCAGCAGTTACTCGATGGCAGGGGGCCCCTACGAGCAGTACTTC.